The T cell receptor beta chain under discussion was sequenced for a study of OX40 agonist ivuxolimab in advanced cancers. Study-wide background: Ivuxolimab doses were 0.01, 0.1, 0.3, 1.5, 3 or 10 mg/kg every 2 weeks.

Profiling relied on immunoSEQ multiplex PCR, and the TCRdb table lists in-frame clones only, not all of them. The data show 65,000 to 75,000 clones, roughly 87% seen once. As for this clone: Its antigen is as yet unknown.

Study observations and caveats: Nonresponders included some who also had low normalized T-cell clonal expansion. Expanded clones belonging to CD8+ T cells outnumbered, on average, those of CD4+.

The V end was cut by 7 bases, the J end by 0 bases, with 8 bases between. CDR3 length equals 13 residues. Germline CDR1 and CDR2: MNHNS and SASEGT. The starting material was CD4+ or CD8+ T cells sorted from blood, obtained in a trial of the OX40 agonist ivuxolimab. The chain uses TRBV6-1 and TRBJ2-3, with D unresolved. The TCR sequence derives from an adult with an advanced solid tumor such as melanoma, head and neck, liver or kidney cancer. CDR3 protein: CASKAGSTDTQYF. DNA for the CDR3: TGTGCCAGCAAGGCAGGAAGCACAGATACGCAGTATTTT.